This T cell receptor beta chain was found in a study of blood T cell repertoires in COVID-19. Across the whole study: T cells, B-cell-depleted T cells, or PBMCs provided the cDNA or gDNA that served as material.

Original processing notes: By means of reference gene primer amplification, nucleated cell counts were estimated. The assay was immunoSEQ multiplex PCR, and TCRdb's table has in-frame clones only and misses some. From that table come the V and J calls and clone size; the DNA was used to work out D and trimming. The sample contains 200,000 to 250,000 clones, approximately 80% of which appear only once. Specimen: peripheral blood. The sequence was collected from a woman aged 80 or over with acute or convalescent COVID-19.

The CDR3 region is CASSYRDRAGYTF. Here the CDR3 DNA reads TGTGCCAGCAGTTACAGGGACAGGGCCGGCTACACCTTC. The chain combines TRBV6-5 with TRBJ1-2; 9 bases agree with TRBD1. The CDR3 has 13 amino acids. Germline V lookup: CDR1 MNHEY, CDR2 SVGAGI. With V trimmed by 2 bases and J by 8 bases, 3 bases remained unmatched.